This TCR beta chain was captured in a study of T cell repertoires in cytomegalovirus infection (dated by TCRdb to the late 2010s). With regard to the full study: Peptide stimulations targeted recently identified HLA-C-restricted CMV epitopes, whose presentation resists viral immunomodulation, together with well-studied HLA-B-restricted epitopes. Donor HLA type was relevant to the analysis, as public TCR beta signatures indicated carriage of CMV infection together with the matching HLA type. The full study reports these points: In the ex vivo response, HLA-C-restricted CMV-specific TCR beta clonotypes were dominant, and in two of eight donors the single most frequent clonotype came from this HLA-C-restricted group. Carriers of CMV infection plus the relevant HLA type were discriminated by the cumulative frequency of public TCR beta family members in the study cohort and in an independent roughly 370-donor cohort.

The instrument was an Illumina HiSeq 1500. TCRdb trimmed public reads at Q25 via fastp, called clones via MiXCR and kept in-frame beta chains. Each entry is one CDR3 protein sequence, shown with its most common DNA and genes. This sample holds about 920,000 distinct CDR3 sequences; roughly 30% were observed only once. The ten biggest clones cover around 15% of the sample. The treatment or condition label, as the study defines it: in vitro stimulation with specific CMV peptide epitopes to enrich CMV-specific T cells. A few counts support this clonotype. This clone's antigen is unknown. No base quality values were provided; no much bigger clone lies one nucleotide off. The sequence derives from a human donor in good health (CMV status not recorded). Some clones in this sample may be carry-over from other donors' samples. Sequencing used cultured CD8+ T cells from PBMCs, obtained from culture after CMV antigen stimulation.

The bases read TGTGCCAGCAGCCCGTCCATAGCAACTAATGAAAAACTGTTTTTT. The resulting protein is CASSPSIATNEKLFF. The chain links TRBV12-3 or TRBV12-4 with TRBJ1-4; no D segment can be confidently identified. Taken from cysteine to phenylalanine, the CDR3 has 15 residues. Only the CDR3 DNA stays, 45 bases, in frame from base 1. The trim is 6 bases for V and 0 bases for J, with a gap of 11 bases between the germline ends.